This T cell receptor (beta chain) was documented in a study of blood T cell repertoires in COVID-19. With regard to this clone: At one end the junction does not follow the germline gene, possibly because of a read error.

The CDR3 runs 12 residues. Study processing details: How many nucleated cells were present was estimated from reference gene primer amplification. The assay was immunoSEQ multiplex PCR, and TCRdb's table has in-frame clones only and misses some. The D gene and trimming were derived from the DNA, and the V and J assignments and clone size from that table. The sample lists fewer than 350,000 clones; 65% to 90% were seen once. The sample comprised peripheral blood. This receptor was obtained from a human donor in a cohort sampled during active COVID-19. The V and J genes are TRBV12-3 or TRBV12-4 and TRBJ1-2; 8 positions agree with TRBD1. CDR3 nucleotide sequence: TGTGCCAGCAGTTTAGGAGGACAGGGCTGGGCCTTC. This sequence encodes CASSLGGQGWAF.